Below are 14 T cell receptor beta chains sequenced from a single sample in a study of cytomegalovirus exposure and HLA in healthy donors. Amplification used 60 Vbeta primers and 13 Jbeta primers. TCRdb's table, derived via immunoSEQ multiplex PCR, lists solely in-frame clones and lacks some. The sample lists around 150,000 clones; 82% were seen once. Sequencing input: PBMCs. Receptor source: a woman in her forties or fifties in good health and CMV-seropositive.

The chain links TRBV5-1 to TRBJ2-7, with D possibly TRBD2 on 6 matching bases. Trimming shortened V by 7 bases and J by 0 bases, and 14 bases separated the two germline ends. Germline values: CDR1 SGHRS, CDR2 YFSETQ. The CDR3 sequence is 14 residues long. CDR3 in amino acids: CASQQRAASYEQYF. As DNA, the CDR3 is TGCGCCAGCCAGCAGCGGGCAGCCTCCTACGAGCAGTACTTC.

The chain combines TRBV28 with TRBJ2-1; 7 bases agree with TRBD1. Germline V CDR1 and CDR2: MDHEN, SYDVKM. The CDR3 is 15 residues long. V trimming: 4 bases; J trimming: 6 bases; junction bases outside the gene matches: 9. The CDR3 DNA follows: TGTGCCAGCAGTTCCTTAGACAGGGTCGGCAATGAGCAGTTCTTC. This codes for CASSSLDRVGNEQFF.

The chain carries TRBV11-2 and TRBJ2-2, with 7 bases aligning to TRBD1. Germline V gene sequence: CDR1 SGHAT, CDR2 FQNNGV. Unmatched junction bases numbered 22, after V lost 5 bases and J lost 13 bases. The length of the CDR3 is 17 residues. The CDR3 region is CASSPIPKTGSIRGLFF. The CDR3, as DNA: TGTGCCAGCAGCCCCATCCCTAAGACAGGGTCCATTCGTGGGCTGTTTTTT. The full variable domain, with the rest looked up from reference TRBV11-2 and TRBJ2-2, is EAGVAQSPRYKIIEKRQSVAFWCNPISGHATLYWYQQILGQGPKLLIQFQNNGVVDDSQLPKDRFSAERLKGVDSTLKIQPAKLEDSAVYLCASSPIPKTGSIRGLFFGEGSRLTVL.

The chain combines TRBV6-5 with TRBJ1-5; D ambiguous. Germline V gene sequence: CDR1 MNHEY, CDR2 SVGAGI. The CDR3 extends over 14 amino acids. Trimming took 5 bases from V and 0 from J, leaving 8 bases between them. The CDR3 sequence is CASSVADSNQPQHF. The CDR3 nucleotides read TGTGCCAGCAGTGTGGCAGATAGCAATCAGCCCCAGCATTTT.

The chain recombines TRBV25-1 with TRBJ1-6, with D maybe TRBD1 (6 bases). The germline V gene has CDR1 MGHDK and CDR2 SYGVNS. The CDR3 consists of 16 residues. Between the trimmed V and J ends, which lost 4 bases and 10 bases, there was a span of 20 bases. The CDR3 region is CASSGIPGTLSSPLHF. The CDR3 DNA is TGTGCCAGCAGTGGGATCCCCGGGACACTTAGCTCACCCCTCCACTTT.

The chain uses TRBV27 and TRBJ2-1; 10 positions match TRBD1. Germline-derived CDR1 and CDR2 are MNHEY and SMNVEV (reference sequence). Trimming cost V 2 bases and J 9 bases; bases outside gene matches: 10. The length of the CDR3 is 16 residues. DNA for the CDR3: TGTGCCAGCAGTTTAGGGGGACAGGGGTTACGGAGTGAGCAGTTCTTC. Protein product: CASSLGGQGLRSEQFF.

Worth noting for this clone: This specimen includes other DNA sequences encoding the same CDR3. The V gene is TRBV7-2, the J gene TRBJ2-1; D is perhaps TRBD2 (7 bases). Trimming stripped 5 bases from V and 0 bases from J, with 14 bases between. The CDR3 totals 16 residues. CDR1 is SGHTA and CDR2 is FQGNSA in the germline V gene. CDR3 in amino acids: CASSRGLAVSYNEQFF. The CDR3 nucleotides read TGTGCCAGCAGCCGGGGGCTAGCGGTCTCCTACAATGAGCAGTTCTTC.

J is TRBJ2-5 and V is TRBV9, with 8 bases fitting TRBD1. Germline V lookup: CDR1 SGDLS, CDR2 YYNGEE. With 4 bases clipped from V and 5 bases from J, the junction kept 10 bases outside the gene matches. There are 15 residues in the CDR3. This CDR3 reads CASSPLGQAGETQYF. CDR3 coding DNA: TGTGCCAGCAGCCCTCTGGGACAGGCAGGGGAGACCCAGTACTTC. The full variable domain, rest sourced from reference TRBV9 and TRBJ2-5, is DSGVTQTPKHLITATGQRVTLRCSPRSGDLSVYWYQQSLDQGLQFLIQYYNGEERAKGNILERFSAQQFPDLHSELNLSSLELGDSALYFCASSPLGQAGETQYFGPGTRLLVL.

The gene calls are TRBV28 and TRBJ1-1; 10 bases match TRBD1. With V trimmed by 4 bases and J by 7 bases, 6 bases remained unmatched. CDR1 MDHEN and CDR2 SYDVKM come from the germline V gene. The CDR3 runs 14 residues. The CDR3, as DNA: TGTGCCAGCAGTTCGACAGGGGGCGCATTTGAAGCTTTCTTT. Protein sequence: CASSSTGGAFEAFF.

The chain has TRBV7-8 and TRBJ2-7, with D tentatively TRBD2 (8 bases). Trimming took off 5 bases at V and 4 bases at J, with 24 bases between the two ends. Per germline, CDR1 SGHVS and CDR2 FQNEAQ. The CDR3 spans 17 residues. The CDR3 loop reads CASSPELPGGGTYEQYF. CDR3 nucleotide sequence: TGTGCCAGCAGCCCCGAGTTGCCGGGAGGGGGCACGTACGAGCAGTACTTC.

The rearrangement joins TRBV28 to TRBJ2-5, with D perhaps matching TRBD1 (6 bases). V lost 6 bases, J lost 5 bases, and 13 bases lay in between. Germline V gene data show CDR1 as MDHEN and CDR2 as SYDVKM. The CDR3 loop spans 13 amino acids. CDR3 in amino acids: CASRRGSQETQYF. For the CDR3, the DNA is TGTGCCAGCAGAAGGGGGAGCCAGGAGACCCAGTACTTC.

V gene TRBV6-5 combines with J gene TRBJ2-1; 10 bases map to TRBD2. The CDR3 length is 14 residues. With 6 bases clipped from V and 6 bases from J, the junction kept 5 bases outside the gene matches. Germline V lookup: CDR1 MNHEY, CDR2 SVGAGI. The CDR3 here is CASSKAGGANEQFF. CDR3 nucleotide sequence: TGTGCCAGCAGCAAAGCGGGGGGGGCCAATGAGCAGTTCTTC.

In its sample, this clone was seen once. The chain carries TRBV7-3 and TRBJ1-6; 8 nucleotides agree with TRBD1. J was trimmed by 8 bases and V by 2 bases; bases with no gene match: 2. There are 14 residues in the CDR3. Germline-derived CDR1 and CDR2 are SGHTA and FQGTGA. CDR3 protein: CASSLGDRYSPLHF. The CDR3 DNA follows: TGTGCCAGCAGCTTAGGGGACAGGTATTCACCCCTCCACTTT.

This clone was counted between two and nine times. CDR3 region: CASSSPHRGDSNQPQHF. The DNA for the CDR3 is TGTGCCAGCAGCTCCCCCCACAGGGGTGATAGCAATCAGCCCCAGCATTTT. The rearrangement joins TRBV11-3 to TRBJ1-5; 7 bases fit TRBD1. With V trimmed by 4 bases and J by 0 bases, 9 bases remained unmatched. The CDR3 has 17 residues. Per the germline V gene, CDR1 is SGHNT and CDR2 is YENEEA.